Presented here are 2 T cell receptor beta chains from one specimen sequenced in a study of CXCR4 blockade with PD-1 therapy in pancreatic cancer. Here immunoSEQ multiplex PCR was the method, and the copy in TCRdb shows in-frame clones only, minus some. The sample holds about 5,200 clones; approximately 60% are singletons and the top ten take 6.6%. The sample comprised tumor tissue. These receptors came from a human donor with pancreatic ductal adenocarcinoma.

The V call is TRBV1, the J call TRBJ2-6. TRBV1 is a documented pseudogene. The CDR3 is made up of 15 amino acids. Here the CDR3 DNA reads TGCGCCAGCAGCCAAGATGGCTCTGGGGCCAACGTCCTGACTTTC. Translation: CASSQDGSGANVLTF.

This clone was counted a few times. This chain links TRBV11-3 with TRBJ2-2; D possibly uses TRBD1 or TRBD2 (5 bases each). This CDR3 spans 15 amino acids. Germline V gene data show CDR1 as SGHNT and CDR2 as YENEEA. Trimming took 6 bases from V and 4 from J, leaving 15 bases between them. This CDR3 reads CASSPEGSATGELFF. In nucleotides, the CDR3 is TGTGCCAGCAGTCCCGAGGGGTCGGCCACCGGGGAGCTGTTTTTT.